The T cell receptor (beta chain) under discussion was sequenced for a study of neoadjuvant anti-PD-1 for oral cavity cancer. TCRdb's copy holds only in-frame clones and misses some; the assay was immunoSEQ multiplex PCR. The sample carries about 12,000 clones, about 76% recorded once. Germline loops: CDR1 SEHNR, CDR2 FQNEAQ (reference sequence). The CDR3 runs to 12 residues. Trimming removed 2 bases at V and 8 bases at J, with 9 bases between. Time point meaning: after neoadjuvant nivolumab, at surgical resection. The chain employs TRBV7-9 and TRBJ1-1; no clear D. The source material was PBMCs, sampled after nivolumab (anti-PD-1) treatment. The receptor was isolated from a person between 35 and 79 years old with oral cavity squamous cell carcinoma. Here the CDR3 reads CASSLSLAEAFF. CDR3 nucleotide sequence: TGTGCCAGCAGCTTATCCCTGGCGGAAGCTTTCTTT.